This T cell receptor beta chain is from a study of cytomegalovirus exposure and HLA in healthy donors. CDR1 SQVTM and CDR2 ANQGSEA come from the germline V gene. The CDR3 spans 13 residues. PCR used 60 Vbeta primers and 13 Jbeta primers. Assay used: immunoSEQ multiplex PCR; TCRdb lists only in-frame clones, some missing. The repertoire holds under 250,000 clones, with around four fifths as singletons. This chain uses TRBV29-1 with TRBJ2-5, with TRBD1 matching over 7 bases. The DNA end lines up better with TRBJ2-7; the J call may be wrong. The sequence was collected from a male donor in good health and CMV-seronegative. The sample taken for sequencing was PBMCs. The CDR3 here is CSVRGGSTYEQYF. Here the CDR3 DNA reads TGCAGCGTGAGAGGGGGCAGTACTTACGAGCAGTACTTC.